One T cell receptor beta chain is described in this entry. Its antigen specificity is not known. Within one base of it there is no much larger clone, and no base qualities were kept. The CDR3 sequence holds 13 residues, the cysteine and phenylalanine included. Only the CDR3 DNA stays, 39 bases, in frame from base 1. Reading the germline V gene gives CDR1 LGHNA and CDR2 YNFKEQ. Trimmed from V: 6 bases; trimmed from J: 1 base; junction bases lacking a gene match: 2. The trial excluded patients who had a history of autoimmune disease or who were on systemic immunosuppression. Peripheral blood for TCR sequencing was collected from all dose cohorts at baseline, on cycle 4 day 1, and on cycle 7 day 1. Samples came from an open-label, multicenter, first-in-human phase I dose-escalation trial of ivuxolimab. Adults with locally advanced or metastatic head and neck squamous cell, hepatocellular, melanoma or renal cell carcinoma were enrolled in the trial. Before TCR sequencing, CD4+ T cells and CD8+ T cells from peripheral blood were sorted into separate populations.

This record belongs to a study of OX40 agonist ivuxolimab in advanced cancers. Turning to the overall study: Ivuxolimab was a fully human IgG2 agonistic monoclonal antibody targeting the costimulatory receptor OX40 (CD134). Intravenous ivuxolimab was administered to patients every 2 weeks at six dose levels: 0.01, 0.1, 0.3, 1.5, 3 and 10 mg/kg. Of the roughly 50 dose-escalation patients, hepatocellular carcinoma was present in roughly 19, melanoma in roughly 15, renal cell carcinoma in 9 and head and neck cancer in 9. In the dose-escalation cohort, about four fifths of patients were male, and the mean age was 60 years with a range of about 20 to 90. Prior anti-PD-1, anti-PD-L1 or anti-CTLA-4 therapy was permitted, and checkpoint inhibitors had been received by less than 45% of dose-escalation patients. Partial responses occurred in three dose-escalation patients, of whom one had hepatocellular carcinoma and two had cutaneous melanoma. The purpose of peripheral TCRbeta sequencing was to test whether ivuxolimab changed TCR sequence diversity and led to clonal T-cell expansion. The monotherapy dose-escalation portion (N ≈ 52 patients) of the phase I ivuxolimab trial is reported in the paper. General findings and caveats noted by the study authors: Low levels of normalized T-cell clonal expansion were also seen in some patients who did not respond. Clonal expansion of both CD4+ and CD8+ blood T cells was observed from baseline to week 6 at doses 0.1 to 3.0 mg/kg. The antigen specificity of the peripheral T cells that underwent clonal expansion was not determined. In the 0.1-3.0 mg/kg groups, partial responders had among the lowest normalized peripheral clonal expansion, particularly in CD8+ T cells. After ivuxolimab, expanded clones were on average more numerous among CD8+ T cells than among CD4+ T cells.

Genomic DNA was extracted from sorted cells for sequencing of the TCRbeta CDR3 region. TCRbeta CDR3 regions were sequenced using the immunoSEQ Assay. TCRdb took over this immuneACCESS table, retaining in-frame rearrangements with V and J assigned. Such tables are incomplete; in checked studies, under half of the missing clones stem from an unresolved V gene, and the remainder is unexplained. For this sample there are roughly 73,000 clones; approximately 81% appear just once. Approximately 2% of the sample comes from the top ten. The sequence joins TRBV4-2 to TRBJ2-5, with TRBD1 identical over 7 junction bases. Sequenced here: CD4+ or CD8+ T cells sorted from blood, sampled in a trial of the OX40 agonist ivuxolimab. The clonotype originates from an adult with an advanced solid tumor such as melanoma, head and neck, liver or kidney cancer. The sequence in DNA is TGTGCCAGCAGTCGGACAGGCCAAGAGACCCAGTACTTC. This translates into CASSRTGQETQYF.